One sample yielded the 2 T cell receptor beta chains listed below, sequenced in a study of cytomegalovirus exposure and HLA in healthy donors. Amplification used 60 Vbeta primers and 13 Jbeta primers. Clones were sequenced by immunoSEQ multiplex PCR, and TCRdb holds only the in-frame ones, with some missing. Of more than 95,000 clones in the sample, more than 65% were seen once. The sequencing input was PBMCs. The receptors come from a woman aged 40 to 55 in good health and CMV-seropositive.

This rearrangement joins TRBV27 to TRBJ1-1; D is undetermined. Trimming removed 3 bases at V and 4 bases at J, with 18 bases between. The CDR3 sequence is 16 residues long. Looked up from germline, CDR1 is MNHEY and CDR2 is SMNVEV (reference sequence). DNA for the CDR3: TGTGCCAGCAGTTTTATTCCAGGAAGTGTTGGCACTGAAGCTTTCTTT. Translating gives CASSFIPGSVGTEAFF.

The chain carries TRBV30 and TRBJ2-2; TRBD2 matches at 8 bases. Unmatched junction bases numbered 11, after V lost 4 bases and J lost 4 bases. The CDR3 consists of 16 residues. Germline V gene lookup returns CDR1 GTSNPN and CDR2 SVGIG (reference sequence). As DNA, the CDR3 is TGTGCCTGGACCCAGAGGAGCGGGAGACCCACCGGGGAGCTGTTTTTT. Translation gives CAWTQRSGRPTGELFF.